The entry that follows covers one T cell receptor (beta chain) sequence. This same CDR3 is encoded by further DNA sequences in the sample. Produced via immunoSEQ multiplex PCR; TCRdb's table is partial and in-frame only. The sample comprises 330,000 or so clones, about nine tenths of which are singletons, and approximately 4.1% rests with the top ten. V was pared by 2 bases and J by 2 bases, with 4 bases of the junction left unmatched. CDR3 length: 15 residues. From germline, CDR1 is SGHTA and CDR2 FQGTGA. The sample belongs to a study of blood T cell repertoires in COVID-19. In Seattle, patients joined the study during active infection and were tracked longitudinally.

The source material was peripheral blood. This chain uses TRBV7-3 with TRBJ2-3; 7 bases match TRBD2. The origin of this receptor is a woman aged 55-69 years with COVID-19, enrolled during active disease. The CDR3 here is CASSLGTSATDTQYF. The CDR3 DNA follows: TGTGCCAGCAGCTTAGGTACTAGCGCCACAGATACGCAGTATTTT.